This TCR beta chain was documented in a study of blood T cell repertoires in COVID-19. Data came from immunoSEQ multiplex PCR; TCRdb stores just in-frame clones and leaves some out. The data contain 300,000 to 400,000 clones, around 90% of them singletons. V lost 4 bases and J lost 0; bases outside the gene matches: 6. The CDR3 has 16 residues. Germline loops: CDR1 SGHRS, CDR2 YFSETQ. The sequence derives from a young woman with COVID-19, enrolled during active disease. The chain recombines TRBV5-1 with TRBJ2-2, with TRBD1 identical over 7 bases. The sample was peripheral blood. The DNA for the CDR3 is TGCGCCAGCAGCATACCGGGACAGTCGAACACCGGGGAGCTGTTTTTT. As protein: CASSIPGQSNTGELFF.